The rows below give T cell receptor beta chains drawn from one sample of a study of shared clonotypes between healthy human individuals. Generated by immunoSEQ multiplex PCR, the TCRdb table keeps only in-frame clones and is missing some. The data contain fewer than 1.8 million clones, just under 99% of them singletons. Source material: naive CD4+ T cells sorted from blood. All receptors come from a man aged 25 to 40 in good health. Both conserved end residues are part of each CDR3. The D gene is left open where the match is weak. Clone size is given for some rows only: seen once, a few or many times, or a class if the clone is expanded.

v_call	j_call	clone_size	d_call	cdr3_aa	cdr3_nt
TRBV6-1	TRBJ2-5	once	-	CASSGMAGAETQYF	TGTGCCAGCAGTGGTATGGCCGGGGCGGAGACCCAGTACTTC
TRBV11-3	TRBJ2-3	-	-	CASSLAARGAGTDTQYF	TGTGCCAGCAGCTTAGCGGCTCGGGGAGCGGGCACAGATACGCAGTATTTT
TRBV18	TRBJ2-7	-	TRBD2	CASSRSSGSSAYEQYF	TGTGCCAGCTCTCGTTCTAGCGGGAGTAGCGCCTACGAGCAGTACTTC
TRBV2	TRBJ2-7	-	-	CASSEGSHYEQYF	TGTGCCAGCAGTGAAGGCAGCCACTACGAGCAGTACTTC
TRBV5-1	TRBJ1-2	once	-	CASSEAQGNYGYTF	TGCGCCAGCAGCGAAGCTCAGGGTAACTATGGCTACACCTTC
TRBV4-1	TRBJ1-3	-	TRBD1	CASSPRGMRNTIYF	TGCGCCAGCAGTCCCAGGGGGATGAGAAACACCATATATTTT
TRBV13	TRBJ2-7	-	-	CASSQGGSAQYF	TGTGCCAGCAGCCAGGGGGGGTCGGCGCAGTACTTC
TRBV29-1	TRBJ2-2	-	-	CSGRSTGELFF	TGCAGCGGGCGGTCCACCGGGGAGCTGTTTTTT
TRBV19	TRBJ2-3	-	-	CASTAGNGHDSDTQYF	TGTGCCAGTACGGCCGGAAATGGGCACGATTCGGATACGCAGTATTTT
TRBV7-9	TRBJ2-5	-	TRBD2	CASSFRGRNPFGETQYF	TGTGCCAGCAGCTTTCGCGGGAGGAACCCTTTCGGAGAGACCCAGTACTTC
TRBV7-9	TRBJ2-7	-	TRBD1	CASSPTGDSYEQYF	TGTGCCAGCAGCCCGACAGGGGACTCCTACGAGCAGTACTTC
TRBV19	TRBJ2-7	-	-	CASGHLYEQYF	TGTGCCAGTGGACACCTCTACGAGCAGTACTTC
TRBV27	TRBJ1-1	-	-	CASRLGSSGDTEAFF	TGTGCCAGCCGATTAGGGTCTTCGGGGGACACTGAAGCTTTCTTT
TRBV30	TRBJ2-7	-	-	CAWSKGTTAYEQYF	TGTGCCTGGAGTAAGGGGACAACGGCCTACGAGCAGTACTTC
TRBV29-1	TRBJ2-1	-	-	CSVGPVKISYNEQFF	TGCAGCGTTGGGCCCGTGAAAATTTCCTACAATGAGCAGTTCTTC
TRBV2	TRBJ1-5	-	-	CASCSTSNQPQHF	TGTGCCAGCTGCAGCACCAGCAATCAGCCCCAGCATTTT
TRBV5-1	TRBJ2-7	-	-	CASSLNDLGYEQYF	TGCGCCAGCAGCTTAAACGACCTGGGCTACGAGCAGTACTTC